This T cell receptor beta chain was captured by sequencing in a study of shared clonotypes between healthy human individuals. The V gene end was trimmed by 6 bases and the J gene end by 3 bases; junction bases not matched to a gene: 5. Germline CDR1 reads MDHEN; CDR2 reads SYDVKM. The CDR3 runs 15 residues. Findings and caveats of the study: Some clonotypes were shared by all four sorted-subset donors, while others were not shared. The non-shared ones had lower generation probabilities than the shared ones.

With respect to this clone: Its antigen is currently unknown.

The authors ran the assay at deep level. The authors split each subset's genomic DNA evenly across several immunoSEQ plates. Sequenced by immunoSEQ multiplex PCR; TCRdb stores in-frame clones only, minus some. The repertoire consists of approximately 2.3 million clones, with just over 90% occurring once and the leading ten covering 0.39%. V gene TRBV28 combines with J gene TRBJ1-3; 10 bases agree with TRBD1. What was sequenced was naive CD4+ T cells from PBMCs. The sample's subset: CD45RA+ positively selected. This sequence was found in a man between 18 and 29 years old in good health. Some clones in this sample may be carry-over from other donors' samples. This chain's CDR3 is CASREGTGVGNTIYF. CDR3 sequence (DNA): TGTGCCAGCAGGGAGGGGACAGGGGTTGGAAACACCATATATTTT.